Presented here are 18 T cell receptor beta chains from one specimen sequenced in a study of blood T cell repertoires in COVID-19. Repertoires were generated with immunoSEQ multiplex PCR, while TCRdb's copy carries only in-frame clones and drops some. The data show roughly 250,000 clones, around 88% seen once. The sample comprised PBMCs or T cells enriched from blood (not recorded which). These TCRs come from a woman in her 40s with acute COVID-19.

The rearrangement links TRBV19 to TRBJ2-2; a weak D match, TRBD2 (5 bases). With 5 bases removed from V and 4 bases from J, the gap between germline ends came to 11 bases. Germline V gives CDR1 LNHDA, CDR2 SQIVND (reference sequence). This CDR3 spans 14 amino acids. In DNA, the CDR3 is TGTGCCAGTAGTCTCCTCGGAGGCACCGGGGAGCTGTTTTTT. Protein product: CASSLLGGTGELFF.

The CDR3 spells CASSYQGALTEAFF. CDR3 nucleotides: TGTGCCAGCAGCTACCAGGGGGCGCTCACTGAAGCTTTCTTT. The genes are TRBV27 and TRBJ1-1; 8 bases align to TRBD1. V was pared by 6 bases and J by 4 bases, with 7 bases of the junction left unmatched. Germline V gene data show CDR1 as MNHEY and CDR2 as SMNVEV (reference sequence). This CDR3 is built from 14 residues.

This clone was observed once. The chain recombines TRBV30 with TRBJ2-4; 7 nucleotides agree with TRBD1. V lost 3 bases and J lost 0; bases outside the gene matches: 5. The germline gives CDR1 GTSNPN, CDR2 SVGIG (reference sequence). CDR3 size: 15 residues. The CDR3 loop is CAWSEGQLAKNIQYF. The CDR3 coding sequence is TGTGCCTGGAGCGAGGGACAGCTAGCCAAAAACATTCAGTACTTC.

V gene TRBV19 combines with J gene TRBJ1-2, with D tentatively TRBD1 (5 bases). The germline V gene has CDR1 LNHDA and CDR2 SQIVND (reference sequence). The V end lost 5 bases, the J end lost 2 bases, and 21 bases lay between the germline ends. This CDR3 comprises 17 residues. DNA for the CDR3: TGTGCCAGTAGTTCCCATGGAGGTGCAGGGAGGAACTATGGCTACACCTTC. It translates to CASSSHGGAGRNYGYTF. Looking up the rest from reference TRBV19 and TRBJ1-2 gives the full variable domain: DGGITQSPKYLFRKEGQNVTLSCEQNLNHDAMYWYRQDPGQGLRLIYYSQIVNDFQKGDIAEGYSVSREKKESFPLTVTSAQKNPTAFYLCASSSHGGAGRNYGYTFGSGTRLTVV.

The V call is TRBV12-3 or TRBV12-4, the J call TRBJ2-2; a weak D match, TRBD2 (6 bases). Trimming took 3 bases from V and 7 from J, leaving 9 bases between them. The CDR3 length is 13 residues. The CDR3 sequence: CASSFGGIGELFF. CDR3 sequence (DNA): TGTGCCAGCAGTTTCGGCGGGATCGGGGAGCTGTTTTTT.

The chain couples TRBV27 to TRBJ1-1, with TRBD1 matching over 9 bases. There are 13 residues in the CDR3. V gave up 5 bases and J gave up 8 bases; unmatched junction bases: 6. Germline V gene sequence: CDR1 MNHEY, CDR2 SMNVEV (reference sequence). CDR3 in DNA: TGTGCCAGCAGTCCGGGGACAGGGTTAGAAGCTTTCTTT. It specifies CASSPGTGLEAFF.

J is TRBJ2-7 and V is TRBV7-9; D is possibly TRBD2 (6 bases). Germline values: CDR1 SEHNR, CDR2 FQNEAQ (reference sequence). The CDR3 runs 18 residues. The V and J ends lost 5 bases and 7 bases respectively, with 30 bases between them. The CDR3 nucleotides are TGTGCCAGCAGCCTAGGACGTACTGTGATTGCCCCGGCGGGGGAGCAGTACTTC. This translates into CASSLGRTVIAPAGEQYF.

This clone was seen more than once but under ten times. CDR3 residues: CASSQRPGQGSGNTIYF. In DNA, the CDR3 is TGTGCCAGTAGTCAACGCCCGGGACAGGGCTCTGGAAACACCATATATTTT. V and J are TRBV19 and TRBJ1-3; 9 nucleotides agree with TRBD1. Trimming removed 5 bases from V and 0 bases from J; junction bases left unmatched: 8. CDR1 and CDR2 from the germline V gene are LNHDA and SQIVND (reference sequence). The CDR3 is 17 residues long.

The chain employs TRBV2 and TRBJ1-1; D is undetermined. CDR3 length equals 12 residues. From germline, CDR1 is SNHLY and CDR2 FYNNEI. The ends were cut back, 8 bases at V and 2 bases at J, with 9 bases in the middle. CDR3 in DNA: TGTGCCAGCGGGTACAGCAACACTGAAGCTTTCTTT. This codes for CASGYSNTEAFF.

The chain links TRBV3-1 (or the pseudogene TRBV3-2) to TRBJ2-1; D not resolved. The CDR3 covers 15 residues. V was trimmed by 1 base and J by 8 bases, leaving 15 bases between them. The germline V gene has CDR1 LGHDT and CDR2 YNNKEL (reference sequence). DNA of the CDR3: TGTGCCAGCAGCCAAGGTGATAGCCTTTGGGATGAGCAGTTCTTC. Translation gives CASSQGDSLWDEQFF.

V usage is TRBV30 and J usage is TRBJ2-3, with 7 bases lining up with TRBD2. The CDR3 is 16 amino acids. Germline V CDR1 and CDR2: GTSNPN, SVGIG (reference sequence). The trim removed 1 base at V and 1 base at J, leaving 8 bases unmatched. CDR3 region: CAWSGGGAGGTDTQYF. In DNA, the CDR3 is TGTGCCTGGAGTGGTGGTGGCGCGGGGGGCACAGATACGCAGTATTTT.

This chain connects TRBV2 to TRBJ1-5; D remains ambiguous. Germline V gene data show CDR1 as SNHLY and CDR2 as FYNNEI. Between the trimmed V and J ends, which lost 4 bases and 5 bases, there was a span of 15 bases. This CDR3 comprises 15 residues. The CDR3: CASSAPSTEDQPQHF. The DNA for the CDR3 is TGTGCCAGCAGTGCACCGTCTACCGAGGATCAGCCCCAGCATTTT.

The chain employs TRBV18 and TRBJ1-5, with D tentatively TRBD1 (5 bases). The CDR3 sequence is 16 residues long. Between the trimmed V and J ends, which lost 3 bases and 4 bases, there was a span of 16 bases. Germline CDR1 reads KGHSH; CDR2 reads LQKENI. The CDR3 DNA reads as TGTGCCAGCTCACCCCTCGGTCTCGGGGGAAATCAGCCCCAGCATTTT. Translating gives CASSPLGLGGNQPQHF.

This chain connects TRBV9 to TRBJ1-1, with unresolved D. Trimming stripped 0 bases from V and 1 base from J, with 7 bases between. The CDR3 is 14 amino acids. Germline values: CDR1 SGDLS, CDR2 YYNGEE. In DNA form, the CDR3 reads TGTGCCAGCAGCGTAGGACAACCGAACACTGAAGCTTTCTTT. This encodes CASSVGQPNTEAFF.

The chain joins TRBV19 to TRBJ1-4; TRBD1 agrees at 8 bases. Trimming cost V 6 bases and J 8 bases; bases outside gene matches: 8. Per germline, CDR1 LNHDA and CDR2 SQIVND (reference sequence). The CDR3 is made up of 14 amino acids. CDR3 residues: CASSETGVGEKLFF. As DNA, the CDR3 is TGTGCCAGTAGCGAGACAGGGGTTGGCGAAAAACTGTTTTTT.

This clone was recorded once. The rearrangement joins TRBV3-1 (or the pseudogene TRBV3-2) to TRBJ2-7; TRBD2 matches at 10 bases. Germline CDR1 is LGHDT and CDR2 is YNNKEL (reference sequence). This CDR3 is 16 amino acids long. The trim removed 0 bases at V and 6 bases at J, leaving 8 bases unmatched. This chain's CDR3 is CASSQDGPSGSSEQYV. CDR3 DNA sequence: TGTGCCAGCAGCCAAGATGGGCCTAGCGGGAGTTCCGAGCAGTACGTC.

The table lists this clone with a count of one. The chain is built from TRBV2 and TRBJ2-7; 8 bases match TRBD1. The V gene's germline CDR1 is SNHLY and CDR2 FYNNEI. The CDR3 is 13 amino acids. V trimming: 11 bases; J trimming: 2 bases; junction bases outside the gene matches: 8. The CDR3, as DNA: TGTGCCGGACAGGGCCCAGAAACCTACGAGCAGTACGTC. Its translation: CAGQGPETYEQYV.

This clone was observed a single time. The V and J genes are TRBV5-1 and TRBJ2-1; TRBD2 matches at 14 bases. V gave up 4 bases and J gave up 4 bases; unmatched junction bases: 4. The CDR3 loop spans 16 amino acids. Germline V gene data show CDR1 as SGHRS and CDR2 as YFSETQ. The CDR3 sequence: CASSGRLAGGYNEQFF. In DNA, the CDR3 is TGCGCCAGCAGCGGAAGACTAGCGGGAGGGTACAATGAGCAGTTCTTC.